Below, one T cell receptor (beta chain) is given with its context. Antigen specificity is unknown. The sample originates from a study of cytomegalovirus exposure and HLA in healthy donors. Study-wide results and caveats: Productive status was seen about 90% or about 30% of the time for most TCR beta V segments in an earlier analysis.

Vbeta (60) and Jbeta (13) primers were used in the PCR. This table comes from immunoSEQ multiplex PCR, and its TCRdb copy is limited to in-frame clones, with some not included. The sample has roughly 93,000 clones, around 80% seen once. Trimming cost V 5 bases and J 2 bases, with 14 bases left between them. Germline V gene sequence: CDR1 SGHNT, CDR2 YYREEE (reference sequence). The CDR3 has 15 amino acids. Sequenced input: PBMCs. This receptor was taken from a man aged 25-45 years in good health and CMV-seronegative. The chain is built from TRBV5-4 and TRBJ1-5, with D uncertain. For the CDR3, the DNA is TGTGCCAGCAGTCTGGACGGGAGACGCAATCAGCCCCAGCATTTT. Its translation is CASSLDGRRNQPQHF.